The 20 T cell receptor beta chains listed next were all sequenced from one sample in a study of shared T cell receptors in the human thymus. Profiling relied on immunoSEQ multiplex PCR, and the TCRdb table lists in-frame clones only, not all of them. The data show hundreds of thousands of clones, roughly 85% seen once. The same data also went into a second study, on human thymus T cells.

Sequencing used thymocytes. These TCRs come from a girl under three years old with a congenital heart defect.

This clone was seen once. V usage is TRBV2 and J usage is TRBJ2-7; 9 nucleotides align to TRBD1. Germline CDR1 is SNHLY and CDR2 is FYNNEI. V shed 3 bases, J shed 0 bases, and the junction held 3 bases outside the gene matches. The CDR3 is 15 residues long. CDR3 nucleotides: TGTGCCAGCAGTGACTGGGACAGGGCCTCCTACGAGCAGTACTTC. This sequence encodes CASSDWDRASYEQYF.

The sample holds a few counts of this clone. This chain links TRBV4-3 with TRBJ2-6, with TRBD1 matching 9 bases. This CDR3 comprises 18 residues. Germline lookup yields CDR1 LGHNA and CDR2 YSLEER. The V and J ends lost 3 bases and 0 bases, in that order; junction bases with no gene match: 6. The CDR3 DNA follows: TGCGCCAGCAGCCACCTGGACAGGGGAACCTCTGGGGCCAACGTCCTGACTTTC. Its protein is CASSHLDRGTSGANVLTF.

This clone has more than one count but fewer than ten. The chain joins TRBV4-3 to TRBJ2-5, with D possibly being TRBD2 (6 bases). Trimming removed 0 bases at V and 8 bases at J, with 22 bases between. Germline-derived CDR1 and CDR2 are LGHNA and YSLEER. This CDR3 has 17 residues. In nucleotides, the CDR3 is TGCGCCAGCAGCCAAGAATGGTCGAGCGGGTCCCGGGGAACCCAGTACTTC. This encodes CASSQEWSSGSRGTQYF.

For the CDR3, the DNA is TGTGCCAGCAGCTCCCCCAGAGGCGGGGGGGCCGAGCAGTACTTC. It codes for CASSSPRGGGAEQYF. V and J are TRBV7-2 and TRBJ2-7, with 9 bases that match TRBD2. With V trimmed by 4 bases and J by 6 bases, 10 bases remained unmatched. The germline V gene encodes CDR1 SGHTA and CDR2 FQGNSA. The CDR3 is 15 amino acids.

The chain couples TRBV5-6 to TRBJ1-3; TRBD1 is a possible D gene (6 bases). V dropped 2 bases and J dropped 1 base, with 13 bases sitting between them. CDR3 size: 16 residues. Germline V CDR1 and CDR2: SGHDT, YYEEEE. DNA of the CDR3: TGTGCCAGCAGCTTTACCGGGACATCATCTGGAAACACCATATATTTT. Translating gives CASSFTGTSSGNTIYF.

The genes are TRBV15 and TRBJ1-2; 8 bases align to TRBD1. CDR3 length: 15 residues. With V trimmed by 3 bases and J by 4 bases, 7 bases remained unmatched. Germline CDR1 LNHNV, CDR2 YYDKDF (reference sequence). The CDR3 region has the DNA TGTGCCACCAGCAGCGACAGGGGCGGGAGCTATGGCTACACCTTC. Translated, it gives CATSSDRGGSYGYTF.

The CDR3 DNA sequence: TGTGCTAGTGGTTTCCTCAACACTGAAGCTTTCTTT. This sequence encodes CASGFLNTEAFF. The V call is TRBV12-5, the J call TRBJ1-1; D remains ambiguous. The CDR3 loop spans 12 amino acids. Deletions cut 3 bases from V and 2 bases from J, with 4 bases between. CDR1 is LGHNT, CDR2 FRNRAP, per germline.

J is TRBJ2-2 and V is TRBV18; 7 bases map to TRBD1. Trimming removed 3 bases from V and 5 bases from J; junction bases left unmatched: 9. The CDR3 contains 16 residues. The germline V gene encodes CDR1 KGHSH and CDR2 LQKENI. The chain's CDR3 is CASSPRTGVWTGELFF. CDR3 sequence (DNA): TGTGCCAGCTCACCTCGAACAGGGGTTTGGACCGGGGAGCTGTTTTTT.

The chain uses TRBV6-1 and TRBJ1-3; 8 bases align to TRBD1. With V trimmed by 0 bases and J by 5 bases, 3 bases remained unmatched. The germline gives CDR1 MNHNS, CDR2 SASEGT. The CDR3 is 15 residues long. The CDR3 spells CASSEAAGGRNTIYF. DNA for the CDR3: TGTGCCAGCAGTGAAGCGGCAGGGGGCAGAAACACCATATATTTT.

This clone has just one count. CDR3: CASSSEPGRVRNSTNTIYF. DNA for the CDR3: TGTGCCAGCAGCTCCGAACCGGGTAGAGTCCGGAATTCGACCAACACCATATATTTT. The genes are TRBV11-3 and TRBJ1-3; D unresolved. V was clipped by 4 bases and J by 7 bases, with 29 bases between them. Looked up from germline, CDR1 is SGHNT and CDR2 is YENEEA. The CDR3 is 19 residues long.

This clone was seen a few times. V and J are TRBV19 and TRBJ1-5; perhaps TRBD1 as D (6 bases). Trimming removed 3 bases at V and 4 bases at J, with 13 bases between. The CDR3 has 15 amino acids. CDR1 and CDR2 (germline): LNHDA, SQIVND (reference sequence). CDR3 coding DNA: TGTGCCAGTAGTATTGCCCGACAGGTTAATCAGCCCCAGCATTTT. It specifies CASSIARQVNQPQHF.

The count of this clone is one. The V call is TRBV9, the J call TRBJ1-2; 9 bases match TRBD1. The germline CDR1 and CDR2 sequences are SGDLS and YYNGEE. V was clipped by 4 bases and J by 7 bases; unmatched bases: 5. The CDR3 is 13 amino acids. CDR3 region: CASSRRTGVGYTF. The DNA of the CDR3 is TGTGCCAGCAGCCGACGGACAGGGGTTGGCTACACCTTC.

V and J are TRBV6-5 and TRBJ1-2, with 9 bases fitting TRBD1. Germline V gene data show CDR1 as MNHEY and CDR2 as SVGAGI. The CDR3 runs 16 residues. The V segment lost 2 bases and the J segment 8 bases; nucleotides outside the gene matches: 12. The CDR3 sequence is CASSYPGVQGARGYTF. In DNA form, the CDR3 reads TGTGCCAGCAGTTACCCTGGGGTACAGGGGGCGAGGGGCTACACCTTC.

This chain joins TRBV19 and TRBJ2-3; tentative D call: TRBD1 (5 bases). Germline CDR1 reads LNHDA; CDR2 reads SQIVND (reference sequence). The CDR3 runs to 16 residues. V was trimmed by 7 bases and J by 0 bases, leaving 17 bases between them. CDR3 amino acids: CASTNSREPSTDTQYF. CDR3 in DNA: TGTGCCAGTACCAATTCCAGGGAACCTAGCACAGATACGCAGTATTTT.

The chain has TRBV5-6 and TRBJ1-1; no clear D. Between the trimmed V and J ends, which lost 2 bases and 3 bases, there was a span of 11 bases. CDR1 and CDR2 (germline): SGHDT, YYEEEE. This CDR3 is built from 14 residues. DNA of the CDR3: TGTGCCAGCAGCTTCCTGGCGGGTGACACTGAAGCTTTCTTT. Amino acids: CASSFLAGDTEAFF.

This clone has only one observation. This chain links TRBV15 with TRBJ1-1; 7 positions agree with TRBD1. Germline lookup yields CDR1 LNHNV and CDR2 YYDKDF (reference sequence). V lost 2 bases, J lost 3 bases, and 9 bases stayed unmatched. CDR3 length: 16 residues. The CDR3 sequence is CATSRRHRGMHTEAFF. Here the CDR3 DNA reads TGTGCCACCAGCAGACGGCACAGGGGTATGCACACTGAAGCTTTCTTT. The whole variable domain, filled in from reference TRBV15 and TRBJ1-1, reads DAMVIQNPRYQVTQFGKPVTLSCSQTLNHNVMYWYQQKSSQAPKLLFHYYDKDFNNEADTPDNFQSRRPNTSFCFLDIRSPGLGDTAMYLCATSRRHRGMHTEAFFGQGTRLTVV.

The chain carries TRBV27 and TRBJ2-1; possibly TRBD2 for D (6 bases). CDR1 is MNHEY and CDR2 is SMNVEV in the germline V gene (reference sequence). The V end was cut by 5 bases, the J end by 7 bases, with 12 bases between. This CDR3 has 13 amino acids. The CDR3 DNA reads TGTGCCAGCAGTCTCCTTGCGGGGAATGAGCAGTTCTTC. As protein: CASSLLAGNEQFF.

V gene TRBV28 combines with J gene TRBJ2-7; D perhaps matches TRBD2 (6 bases). From germline, CDR1 is MDHEN and CDR2 SYDVKM. The V end was cut by 4 bases, the J end by 2 bases, with 18 bases between. CDR3 length equals 16 residues. The DNA for the CDR3 is TGTGCCAGCAGTTCCCCCGTTGAGCGGGCCCCCTACGAGCAGTACTTC. Its translation is CASSSPVERAPYEQYF.

V and J are TRBV7-8 and TRBJ1-5; possible D gene TRBD1, 6 bases. There are 18 residues in the CDR3. Germline-derived CDR1 and CDR2 are SGHVS and FQNEAQ. V was pared by 5 bases and J by 5 bases, with 25 bases between. This chain's CDR3 is CASSPILQGTVAYQPQHF. The DNA for the CDR3 is TGTGCCAGCAGCCCCATCCTCCAGGGGACCGTGGCTTATCAGCCCCAGCATTTT.

This clone was found a few times. This chain links TRBV14 with TRBJ2-7; 7 bases line up with TRBD1. The germline V gene has CDR1 SGHDN and CDR2 FVKESK. This CDR3 has 15 residues. After removal of 3 bases from V and 2 bases from J, the junction contained 7 bases not matched to a gene. Here the CDR3 reads CASSQTGPRPYEQYF. The CDR3 region has the DNA TGTGCCAGCAGCCAGACAGGGCCTAGACCCTACGAGCAGTACTTC.